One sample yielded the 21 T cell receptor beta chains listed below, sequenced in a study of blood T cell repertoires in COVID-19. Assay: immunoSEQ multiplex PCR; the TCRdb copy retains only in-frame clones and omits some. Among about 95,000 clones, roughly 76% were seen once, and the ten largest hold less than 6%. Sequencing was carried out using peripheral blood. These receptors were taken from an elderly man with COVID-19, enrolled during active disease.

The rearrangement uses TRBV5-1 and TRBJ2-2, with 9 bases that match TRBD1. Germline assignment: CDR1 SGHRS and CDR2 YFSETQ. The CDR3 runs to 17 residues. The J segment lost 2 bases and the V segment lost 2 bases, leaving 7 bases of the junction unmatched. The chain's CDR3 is CASSFPGQGFNTGELFF. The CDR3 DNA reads TGCGCCAGCAGCTTCCCGGGACAGGGATTCAACACCGGGGAGCTGTTTTTT.

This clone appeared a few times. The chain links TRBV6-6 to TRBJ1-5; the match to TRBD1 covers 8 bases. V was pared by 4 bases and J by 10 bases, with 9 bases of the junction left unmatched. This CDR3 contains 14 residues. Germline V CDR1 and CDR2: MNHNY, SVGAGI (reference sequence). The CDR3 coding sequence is TGTGCCAGCAGTTTTTCATACAGGGGGAATCCCCAGCATTTT. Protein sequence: CASSFSYRGNPQHF.

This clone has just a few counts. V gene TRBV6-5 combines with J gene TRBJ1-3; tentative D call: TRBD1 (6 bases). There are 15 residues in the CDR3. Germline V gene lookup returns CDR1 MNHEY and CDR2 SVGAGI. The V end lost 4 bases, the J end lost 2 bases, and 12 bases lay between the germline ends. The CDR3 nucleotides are TGTGCCAGCAGTTTCGACAGGAGGACTGGAAACACCATATATTTT. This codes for CASSFDRRTGNTIYF.

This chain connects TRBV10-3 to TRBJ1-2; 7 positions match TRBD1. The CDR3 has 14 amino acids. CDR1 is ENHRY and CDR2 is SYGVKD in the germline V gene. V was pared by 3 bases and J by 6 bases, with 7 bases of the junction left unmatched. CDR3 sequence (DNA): TGTGCCATCAGTGAAAGGCAGGGGGTGGATGGCTACACCTTC. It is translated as CAISERQGVDGYTF.

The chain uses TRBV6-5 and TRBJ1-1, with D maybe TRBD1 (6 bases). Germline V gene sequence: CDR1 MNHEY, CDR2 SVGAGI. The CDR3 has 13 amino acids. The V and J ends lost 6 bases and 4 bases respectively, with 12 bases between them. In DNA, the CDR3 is TGTGCCAGCAGAAACAGGGATACCACTGAAGCTTTCTTT. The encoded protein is CASRNRDTTEAFF.

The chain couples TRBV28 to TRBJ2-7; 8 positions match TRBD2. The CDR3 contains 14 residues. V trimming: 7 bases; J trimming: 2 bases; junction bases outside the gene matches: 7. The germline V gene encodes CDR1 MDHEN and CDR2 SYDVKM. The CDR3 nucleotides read TGTGCCAGCAACGAGGGACTAGGAGCCTACGAGCAGTACTTC. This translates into CASNEGLGAYEQYF. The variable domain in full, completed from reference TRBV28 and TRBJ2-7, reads DVKVTQSSRYLVKRTGEKVFLECVQDMDHENMFWYRQDPGLGLRLIYFSYDVKMKEKGDIPEGYSVSREKKERFSLILESASTNQTSMYLCASNEGLGAYEQYFGPGTRLTVT.

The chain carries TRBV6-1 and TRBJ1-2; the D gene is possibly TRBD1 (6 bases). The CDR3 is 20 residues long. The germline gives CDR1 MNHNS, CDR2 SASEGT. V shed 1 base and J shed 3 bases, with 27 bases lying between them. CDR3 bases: TGTGCCAGCAGTGAAGGGTTCCCATTCGAGAGTCGGGGGGCGTACTATGGCTACACCTTC. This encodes CASSEGFPFESRGAYYGYTF.

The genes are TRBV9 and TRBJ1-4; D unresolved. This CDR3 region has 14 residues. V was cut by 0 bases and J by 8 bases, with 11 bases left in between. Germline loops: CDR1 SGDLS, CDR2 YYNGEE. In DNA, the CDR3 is TGTGCCAGCAGCGTAGATGGAGCGGGCGAAAAACTGTTTTTT. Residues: CASSVDGAGEKLFF.

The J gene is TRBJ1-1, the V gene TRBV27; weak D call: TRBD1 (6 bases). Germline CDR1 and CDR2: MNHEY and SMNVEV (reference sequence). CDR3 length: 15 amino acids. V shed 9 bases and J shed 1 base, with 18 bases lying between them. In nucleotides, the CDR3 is TGTGCCAGTACCGAGACCGGACAGAGGAACACTGAAGCTTTCTTT. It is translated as CASTETGQRNTEAFF.

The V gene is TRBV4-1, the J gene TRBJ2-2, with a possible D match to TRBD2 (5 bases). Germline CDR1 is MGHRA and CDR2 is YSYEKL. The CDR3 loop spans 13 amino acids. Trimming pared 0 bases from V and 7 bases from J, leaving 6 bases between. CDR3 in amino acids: CASSQEGGGELFF. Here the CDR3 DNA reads TGCGCCAGCAGCCAAGAAGGAGGCGGGGAGCTGTTTTTT.

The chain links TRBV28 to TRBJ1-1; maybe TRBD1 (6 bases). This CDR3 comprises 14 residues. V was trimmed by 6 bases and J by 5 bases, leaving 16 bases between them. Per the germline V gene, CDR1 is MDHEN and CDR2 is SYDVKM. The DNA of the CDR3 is TGTGCCAGCAGGCCACAGGGTGTGGGGACTGAAGCTTTCTTT. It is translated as CASRPQGVGTEAFF.

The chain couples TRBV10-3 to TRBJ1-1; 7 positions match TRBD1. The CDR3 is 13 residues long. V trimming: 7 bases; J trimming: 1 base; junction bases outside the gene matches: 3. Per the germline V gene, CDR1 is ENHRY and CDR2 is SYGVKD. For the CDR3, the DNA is TGTGCCATCAAAGGACAGGAGAACACTGAAGCTTTCTTT. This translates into CAIKGQENTEAFF.

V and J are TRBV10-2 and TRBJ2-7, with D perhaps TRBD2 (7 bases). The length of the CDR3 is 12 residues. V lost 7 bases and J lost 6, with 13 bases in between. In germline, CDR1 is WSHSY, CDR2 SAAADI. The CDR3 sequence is CASKQGGGEQYF. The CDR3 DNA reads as TGCGCCAGCAAGCAGGGAGGGGGCGAGCAGTACTTC.

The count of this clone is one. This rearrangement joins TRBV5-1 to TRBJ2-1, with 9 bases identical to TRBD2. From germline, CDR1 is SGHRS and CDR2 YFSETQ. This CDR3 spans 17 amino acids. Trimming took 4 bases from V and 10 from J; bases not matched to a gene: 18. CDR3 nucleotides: TGCGCCAGCAGCCGAGGAGGGGGCGCCGGTAGCGGGAGCGAGCAGTTCTTC. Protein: CASSRGGGAGSGSEQFF.

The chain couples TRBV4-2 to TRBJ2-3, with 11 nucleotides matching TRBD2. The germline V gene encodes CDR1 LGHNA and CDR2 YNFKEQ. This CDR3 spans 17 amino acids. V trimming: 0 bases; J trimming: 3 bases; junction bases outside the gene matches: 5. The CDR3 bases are TGTGCCAGCAGCCAAGAGGTAGCGGGGGGGCCGACAGATACGCAGTATTTT. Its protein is CASSQEVAGGPTDTQYF.

The CDR3: CASSLDRGLTGYTF. The CDR3 DNA reads TGTGCCAGCAGCCTAGACAGGGGGCTTACTGGCTACACCTTC. The chain employs TRBV7-6 and TRBJ1-2; TRBD1 agrees at 10 bases. The V gene's germline CDR1 is SGHVS and CDR2 FNYEAQ. The CDR3 consists of 14 residues. V was pared by 5 bases and J by 7 bases, with 7 bases of the junction left unmatched.

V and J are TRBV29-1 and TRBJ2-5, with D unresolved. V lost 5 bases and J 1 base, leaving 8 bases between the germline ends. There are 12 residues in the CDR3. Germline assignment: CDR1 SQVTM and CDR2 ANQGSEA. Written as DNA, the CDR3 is TGCAGCGTTACGACAACCCAAGAGACCCAGTACTTC. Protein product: CSVTTTQETQYF.

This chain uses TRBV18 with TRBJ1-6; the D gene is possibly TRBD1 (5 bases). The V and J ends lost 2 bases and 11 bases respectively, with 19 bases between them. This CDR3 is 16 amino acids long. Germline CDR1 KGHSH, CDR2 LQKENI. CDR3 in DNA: TGTGCCAGCTCACCAAAGGGAGGGGTAGTTCTGACACCCCTCCACTTT. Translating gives CASSPKGGVVLTPLHF.

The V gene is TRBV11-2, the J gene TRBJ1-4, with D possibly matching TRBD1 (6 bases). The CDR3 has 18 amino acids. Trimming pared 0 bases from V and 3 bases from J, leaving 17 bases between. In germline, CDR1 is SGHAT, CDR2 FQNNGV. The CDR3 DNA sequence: TGTGCCAGCAGCTTAGATAACTATTTGGGGGCGGCTAATGAAAAACTGTTTTTT. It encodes CASSLDNYLGAANEKLFF.

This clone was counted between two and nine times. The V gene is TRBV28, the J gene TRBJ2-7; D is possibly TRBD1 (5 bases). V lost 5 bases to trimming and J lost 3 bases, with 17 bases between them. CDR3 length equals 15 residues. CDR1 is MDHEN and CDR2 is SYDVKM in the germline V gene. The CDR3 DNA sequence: TGTGCCAGCAGTCTTCCCTCGTGGGGCGACTACGAGCAGTACTTC. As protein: CASSLPSWGDYEQYF.

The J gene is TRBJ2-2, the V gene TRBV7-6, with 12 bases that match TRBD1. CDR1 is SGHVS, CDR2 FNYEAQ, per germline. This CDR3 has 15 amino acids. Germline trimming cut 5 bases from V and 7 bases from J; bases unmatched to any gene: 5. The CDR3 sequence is CASSPGTGGYGELFF. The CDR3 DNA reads TGTGCCAGCAGCCCCGGGACAGGGGGCTACGGGGAGCTGTTTTTT.